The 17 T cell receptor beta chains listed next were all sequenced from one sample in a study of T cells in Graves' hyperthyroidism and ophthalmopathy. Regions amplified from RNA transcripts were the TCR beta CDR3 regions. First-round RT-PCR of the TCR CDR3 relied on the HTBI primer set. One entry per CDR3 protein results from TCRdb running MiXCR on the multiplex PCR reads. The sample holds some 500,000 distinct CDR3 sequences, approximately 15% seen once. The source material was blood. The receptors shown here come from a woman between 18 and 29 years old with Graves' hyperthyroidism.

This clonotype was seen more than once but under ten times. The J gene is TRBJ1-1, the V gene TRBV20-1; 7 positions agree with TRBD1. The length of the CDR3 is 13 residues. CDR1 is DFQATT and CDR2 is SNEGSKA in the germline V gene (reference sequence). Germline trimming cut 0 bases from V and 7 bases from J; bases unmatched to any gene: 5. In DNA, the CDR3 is TGCAGTGCTAGAGACCAGGGACAGCTTGAAGCTTTCTTT. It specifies CSARDQGQLEAFF.

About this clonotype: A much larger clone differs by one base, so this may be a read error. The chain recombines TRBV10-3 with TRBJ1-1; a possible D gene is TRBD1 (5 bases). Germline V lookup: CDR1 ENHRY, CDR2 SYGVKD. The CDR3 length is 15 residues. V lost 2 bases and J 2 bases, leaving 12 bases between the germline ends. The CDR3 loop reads CAISEPSDSNTEAFF. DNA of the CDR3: TGTGCCATCAGTGAGCCTAGCGACAGTAACACTGAAGCTTTCTTT.

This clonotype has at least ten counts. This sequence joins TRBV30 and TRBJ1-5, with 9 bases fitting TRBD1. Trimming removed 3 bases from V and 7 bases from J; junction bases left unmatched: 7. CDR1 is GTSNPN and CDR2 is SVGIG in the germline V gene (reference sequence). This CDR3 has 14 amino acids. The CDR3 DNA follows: TGTGCCTGGAGGGGACAGGGTATAGGGCAGCCCCAGCATTTT. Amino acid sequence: CAWRGQGIGQPQHF.

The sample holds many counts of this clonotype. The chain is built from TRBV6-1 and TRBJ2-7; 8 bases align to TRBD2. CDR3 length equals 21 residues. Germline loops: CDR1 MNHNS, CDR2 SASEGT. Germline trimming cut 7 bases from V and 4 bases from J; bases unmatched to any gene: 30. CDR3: CASTPGGILWSQSGREYEQYF. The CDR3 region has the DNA TGTGCCAGCACCCCCGGGGGGATTCTGTGGAGCCAGAGCGGGAGAGAGTACGAGCAGTACTTC.

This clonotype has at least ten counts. CDR3 nucleotides: TGTGCCACCGCTCCTTACAGCGGCACTGAAGCTTTCTTT. Protein: CATAPYSGTEAFF. This chain joins TRBV24-1 and TRBJ1-1; D is unclear. Germline loops: CDR1 KGHDR, CDR2 SFDVKD. V gave up 9 bases and J gave up 4 bases, with 14 bases separating them. The CDR3 runs to 13 residues.

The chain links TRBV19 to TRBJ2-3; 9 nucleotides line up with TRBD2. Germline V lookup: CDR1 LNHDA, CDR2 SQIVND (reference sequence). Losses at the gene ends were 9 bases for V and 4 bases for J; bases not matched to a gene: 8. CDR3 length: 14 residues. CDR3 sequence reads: CASNRGRASDTQYF. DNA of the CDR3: TGTGCCAGCAATCGCGGGAGGGCTTCAGATACGCAGTATTTT. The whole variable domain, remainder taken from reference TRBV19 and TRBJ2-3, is DGGITQSPKYLFRKEGQNVTLSCEQNLNHDAMYWYRQDPGQGLRLIYYSQIVNDFQKGDIAEGYSVSREKKESFPLTVTSAQKNPTAFYLCASNRGRASDTQYFGPGTRLTVL.

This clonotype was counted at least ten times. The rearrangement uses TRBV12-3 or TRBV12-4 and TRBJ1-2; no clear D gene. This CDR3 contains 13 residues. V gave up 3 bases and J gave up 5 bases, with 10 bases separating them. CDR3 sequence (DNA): TGTGCCAGCAGTTTTAAGGAGGTTTATGGCTACACCTTC. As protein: CASSFKEVYGYTF.

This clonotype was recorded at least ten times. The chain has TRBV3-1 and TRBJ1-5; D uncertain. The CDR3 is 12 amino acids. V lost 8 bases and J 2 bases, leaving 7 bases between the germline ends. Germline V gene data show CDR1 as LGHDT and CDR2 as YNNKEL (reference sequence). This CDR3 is CASGQGNQPQHF. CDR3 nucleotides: TGTGCCAGCGGGCAGGGCAATCAGCCCCAGCATTTT.

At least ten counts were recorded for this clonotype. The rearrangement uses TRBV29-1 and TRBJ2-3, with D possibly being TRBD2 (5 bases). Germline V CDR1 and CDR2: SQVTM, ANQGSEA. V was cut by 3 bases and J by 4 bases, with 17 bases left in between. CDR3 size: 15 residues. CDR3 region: CSVEGLPGNADTQYF. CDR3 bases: TGCAGCGTTGAGGGTCTTCCGGGGAACGCAGATACGCAGTATTTT.

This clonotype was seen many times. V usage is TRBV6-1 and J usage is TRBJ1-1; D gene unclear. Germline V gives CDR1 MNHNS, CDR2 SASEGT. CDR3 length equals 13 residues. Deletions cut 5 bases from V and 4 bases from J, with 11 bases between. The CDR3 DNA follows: TGTGCCAGCAGTCGCCCCTCAGGCACTGAAGCTTTCTTT. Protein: CASSRPSGTEAFF.

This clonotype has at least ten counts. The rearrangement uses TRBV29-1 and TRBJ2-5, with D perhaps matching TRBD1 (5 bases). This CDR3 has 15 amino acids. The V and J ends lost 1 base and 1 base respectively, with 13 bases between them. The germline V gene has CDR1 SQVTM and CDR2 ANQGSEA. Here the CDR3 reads CSVEVGSTAQETQYF. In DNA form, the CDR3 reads TGCAGCGTTGAAGTTGGGTCGACAGCCCAAGAGACCCAGTACTTC.

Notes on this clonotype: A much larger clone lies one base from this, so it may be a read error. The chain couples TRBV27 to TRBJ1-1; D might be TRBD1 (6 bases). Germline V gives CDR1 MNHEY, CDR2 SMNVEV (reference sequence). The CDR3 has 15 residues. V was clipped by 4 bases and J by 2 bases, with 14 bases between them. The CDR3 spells CASSSIDRLNTEAFF. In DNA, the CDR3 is TGTGCCAGCAGTTCCATAGACAGGCTCAACACTGAAGCTTTCTTT.

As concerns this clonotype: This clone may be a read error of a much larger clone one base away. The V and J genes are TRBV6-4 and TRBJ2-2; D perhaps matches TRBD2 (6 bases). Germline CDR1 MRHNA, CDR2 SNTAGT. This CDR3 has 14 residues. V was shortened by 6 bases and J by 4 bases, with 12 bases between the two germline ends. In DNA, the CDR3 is TGTGCCAGCAGCTCCGGGACTCTCACCGGGGAGCTGTTTTTT. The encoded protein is CASSSGTLTGELFF.

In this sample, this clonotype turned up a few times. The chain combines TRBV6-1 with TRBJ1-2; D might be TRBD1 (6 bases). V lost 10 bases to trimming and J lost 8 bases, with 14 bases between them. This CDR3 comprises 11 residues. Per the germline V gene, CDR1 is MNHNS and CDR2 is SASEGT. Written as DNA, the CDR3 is TGTGCCATCCGCGGACAGCGGGGCTACACCTTC. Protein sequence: CAIRGQRGYTF.

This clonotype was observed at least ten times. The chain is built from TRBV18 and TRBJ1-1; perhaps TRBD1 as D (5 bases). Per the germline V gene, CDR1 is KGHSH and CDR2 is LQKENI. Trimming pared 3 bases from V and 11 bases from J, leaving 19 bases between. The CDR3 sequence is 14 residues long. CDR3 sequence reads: CASSPDRGTKGAFF. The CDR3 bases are TGTGCCAGCTCACCTGACCGCGGGACTAAGGGGGCTTTCTTT.

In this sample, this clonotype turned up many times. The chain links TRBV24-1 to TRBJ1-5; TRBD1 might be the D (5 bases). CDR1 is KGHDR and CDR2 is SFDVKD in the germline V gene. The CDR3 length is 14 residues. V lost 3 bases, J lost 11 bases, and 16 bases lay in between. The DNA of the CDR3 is TGTGCCACCAGTGATCCGCAGGGTGTTGGGGCCCAGCATTTT. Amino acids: CATSDPQGVGAQHF.

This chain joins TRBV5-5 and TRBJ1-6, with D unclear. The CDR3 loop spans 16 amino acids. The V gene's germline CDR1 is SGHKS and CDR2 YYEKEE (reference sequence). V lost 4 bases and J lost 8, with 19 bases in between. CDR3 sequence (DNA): TGTGCCAGCAGCCTATTGAGGGCCAAGGGAGATTCACCCCTCCACTTT. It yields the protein CASSLLRAKGDSPLHF.